Each of the 29 T cell receptor beta chains below was sequenced from the same sample in a study of blood T cell repertoires in COVID-19. Clones were read by immunoSEQ multiplex PCR, and TCRdb kept only the in-frame ones, dropping some. The profile covers over 95,000 clones, with roughly 90% appearing a single time and 15% to 20% taken by the ten largest. Sequences were obtained from peripheral blood. The receptors shown here come from a human donor with acute or convalescent COVID-19. The donor label of this sample is uncertain.

This clone occurred once. This chain connects TRBV28 to TRBJ1-6, with 10 nucleotides matching TRBD1. The germline V gene has CDR1 MDHEN and CDR2 SYDVKM. The CDR3 totals 16 residues. Trimming cost V 2 bases and J 8 bases; bases outside gene matches: 6. The CDR3 region is CASSLPGQGEHSPLHF. CDR3 DNA sequence: TGTGCCAGCAGTTTACCCGGACAGGGGGAACATTCACCCCTCCACTTT. Variable domain in full (rest from reference TRBV28 and TRBJ1-6): DVKVTQSSRYLVKRTGEKVFLECVQDMDHENMFWYRQDPGLGLRLIYFSYDVKMKEKGDIPEGYSVSREKKERFSLILESASTNQTSMYLCASSLPGQGEHSPLHFGNGTRLTVT.

Only one count was recorded for this clone. The chain combines TRBV6-5 with TRBJ2-7; the D gene is possibly TRBD2 (6 bases). The CDR3 extends over 14 amino acids. The V end lost 4 bases, the J end lost 5 bases, and 15 bases lay between the germline ends. CDR1 is MNHEY, CDR2 SVGAGI, per germline. Here the CDR3 DNA reads TGTGCCAGCAGTTTCGGTGGAGGGTCCAACGAGCAGTACTTC. Protein product: CASSFGGGSNEQYF.

CDR3 in DNA: TGTGCCAGCAGCCTAACGCAGGGATTCGGGGGCTACACCTTC. Its translation is CASSLTQGFGGYTF. The chain couples TRBV11-2 to TRBJ1-2; D perhaps matches TRBD1 (5 bases). Germline V CDR1 and CDR2: SGHAT, FQNNGV. V lost 5 bases and J lost 8, with 18 bases in between. The CDR3 has 14 amino acids.

V gene TRBV5-5 combines with J gene TRBJ2-1; perhaps TRBD1 as D (6 bases). The CDR3 has 18 residues. Trimming took 1 base from V and 3 from J, leaving 20 bases between them. The germline CDR1 and CDR2 sequences are SGHKS and YYEKEE (reference sequence). The CDR3 reads CASSLSQQGQERYNEQFF. The CDR3 bases are TGTGCCAGCAGCTTGTCCCAACAGGGCCAGGAGCGCTACAATGAGCAGTTCTTC.

The V call is TRBV11-3, the J call TRBJ2-1; 10 bases fit TRBD1. J lost 6 bases, V lost 5 bases, and 13 bases had no gene match. This CDR3 has 17 amino acids. The V gene's germline CDR1 is SGHNT and CDR2 YENEEA. The CDR3 nucleotides are TGTGCCAGCAGCCTAGCGGCCGGGACAGGGGCGATCAATGAGCAGTTCTTC. Residues: CASSLAAGTGAINEQFF. Full variable domain (remainder filled in from reference TRBV11-3 and TRBJ2-1): EAGVVQSPRYKIIEKKQPVAFWCNPISGHNTLYWYLQNLGQGPELLIRYENEEAVDDSQLPKDRFSAERLKGVDSTLKIQPAELGDSAVYLCASSLAAGTGAINEQFFGPGTRLTVL.

The chain employs TRBV9 and TRBJ1-4, with D perhaps TRBD1 (5 bases). The CDR3 consists of 14 residues. With 1 base removed from V and 7 bases from J, the gap between germline ends came to 11 bases. Germline loops: CDR1 SGDLS, CDR2 YYNGEE. Here the CDR3 DNA reads TGTGCCAGCAGCGTAAGGGGAGGCGGTGAAAAACTGTTTTTT. Residues: CASSVRGGGEKLFF.

The chain joins TRBV18 to TRBJ2-1; 13 bases match TRBD2. In germline, CDR1 is KGHSH, CDR2 LQKENI. Unmatched junction bases numbered 2, after V lost 5 bases and J lost 4 bases. This CDR3 is 15 amino acids long. In DNA, the CDR3 is TGTGCCAGCTCAAGGGGACTAGCGGGATACAATGAGCAGTTCTTC. This codes for CASSRGLAGYNEQFF.

The chain uses TRBV18 and TRBJ2-1; D is perhaps TRBD2 (7 bases). V was pared by 1 base and J by 6 bases, with 10 bases between. Germline V gives CDR1 KGHSH, CDR2 LQKENI. CDR3 length: 14 residues. The chain's CDR3 is CASSPRRGGNEQFF. CDR3 DNA sequence: TGTGCCAGCTCACCACGGAGGGGGGGCAATGAGCAGTTCTTC.

The CDR3 nucleotides are TGTGCCAGCAGTTCGGGACAGTACAATGAGCAGTTCTTC. Residues: CASSSGQYNEQFF. The J gene is TRBJ2-1, the V gene TRBV6-2 or TRBV6-3; 7 positions match TRBD1. V lost 4 bases to trimming and J lost 4 bases; unmatched junction nucleotides: 1. Germline V gene lookup returns CDR1 MNHEY and CDR2 SVGEGT. The CDR3 extends over 13 amino acids.

The chain combines TRBV6-5 with TRBJ2-1; 7 bases are shared with TRBD1. The CDR3 is made up of 15 amino acids. The V gene's germline CDR1 is MNHEY and CDR2 SVGAGI. V lost 6 bases to trimming and J lost 7 bases; unmatched junction nucleotides: 12. CDR3 region: CASRRGTEVGNEQFF. In nucleotides, the CDR3 is TGTGCCAGCAGGAGGGGGACAGAGGTGGGGAATGAGCAGTTCTTC.

This chain links TRBV7-9 with TRBJ1-4, with 8 bases fitting TRBD1. Unmatched junction bases numbered 9, after V lost 2 bases and J lost 4 bases. CDR1 and CDR2 from the germline V gene are SEHNR and FQNEAQ (reference sequence). The CDR3 consists of 17 residues. The chain's CDR3 is CASSLLGRTGSNEKLFF. The CDR3 DNA follows: TGTGCCAGCAGCTTATTGGGAAGGACAGGGAGTAATGAAAAACTGTTTTTT.

The table lists this clone with a count of one. The chain links TRBV19 to TRBJ1-4; TRBD1 matches 9 bases. Germline lookup yields CDR1 LNHDA and CDR2 SQIVND (reference sequence). Trimming at V came to 6 bases and at J to 8 bases, leaving 4 bases not matched to a gene. CDR3 length equals 13 residues. The CDR3 sequence: CASRQGAGEKLFF. In DNA, the CDR3 is TGTGCCAGTAGACAGGGGGCTGGCGAAAAACTGTTTTTT. The whole variable domain, remainder taken from reference TRBV19 and TRBJ1-4, is DGGITQSPKYLFRKEGQNVTLSCEQNLNHDAMYWYRQDPGQGLRLIYYSQIVNDFQKGDIAEGYSVSREKKESFPLTVTSAQKNPTAFYLCASRQGAGEKLFFGSGTQLSVL.

The genes are TRBV7-9 and TRBJ2-5; no clear D gene. The germline CDR1 and CDR2 sequences are SEHNR and FQNEAQ (reference sequence). V was pared by 4 bases and J by 5 bases, with 14 bases between. The CDR3 sequence is 14 residues long. The CDR3 sequence: CASSSGSSMETQYF. CDR3 sequence (DNA): TGTGCCAGCAGCTCAGGCTCCTCAATGGAGACCCAGTACTTC.

V and J are TRBV7-2 and TRBJ2-7; TRBD1 aligns across 11 bases. CDR3 size: 14 residues. Trimming took 5 bases from V and 3 from J; bases not matched to a gene: 3. Germline assignment: CDR1 SGHTA and CDR2 FQGNSA. The CDR3, as DNA: TGTGCCAGCAGCCCCGGGACAGGGGGCTACGAGCAGTACTTC. It yields the protein CASSPGTGGYEQYF.

The chain combines TRBV6-2 or TRBV6-3 with TRBJ1-1, with 7 bases lining up with TRBD1. Germline assignment: CDR1 MNHEY and CDR2 SVGEGT. V lost 2 bases and J lost 1; bases outside the gene matches: 4. There are 15 residues in the CDR3. Here the CDR3 DNA reads TGTGCCAGCAGTTACCAGACAGGGTGGAACACTGAAGCTTTCTTT. Protein sequence: CASSYQTGWNTEAFF.

The chain joins TRBV9 to TRBJ2-5, with 11 bases lining up with TRBD2. Germline V gene lookup returns CDR1 SGDLS and CDR2 YYNGEE. With V trimmed by 6 bases and J by 5 bases, 15 bases remained unmatched. The CDR3 sequence is 17 residues long. The chain's CDR3 is CASILSLSGGAAETQYF. CDR3 in DNA: TGTGCCAGCATCCTTTCCCTTAGCGGGGGGGCCGCGGAGACCCAGTACTTC. Together with reference TRBV9 and TRBJ2-5, the CDR3 gives the full variable domain: DSGVTQTPKHLITATGQRVTLRCSPRSGDLSVYWYQQSLDQGLQFLIQYYNGEERAKGNILERFSAQQFPDLHSELNLSSLELGDSALYFCASILSLSGGAAETQYFGPGTRLLVL.

Written as DNA, the CDR3 is TGCAGCACCTCCGGGTCTGGAAACACCATATATTTT. Residues: CSTSGSGNTIYF. V and J are TRBV29-1 and TRBJ1-3, with D hard to call. V was cut by 8 bases and J by 1 base, with 9 bases left in between. Germline CDR1 SQVTM, CDR2 ANQGSEA. The CDR3 length is 12 residues.

V and J are TRBV19 and TRBJ1-5, with 7 positions matching TRBD1. Looked up from germline, CDR1 is LNHDA and CDR2 is SQIVND (reference sequence). CDR3 length: 15 amino acids. The J segment lost 0 bases and the V segment lost 3 bases, leaving 2 bases of the junction unmatched. CDR3 bases: TGTGCCAGTAGTATGTACAGGGGTAGCAATCAGCCCCAGCATTTT. The encoded protein is CASSMYRGSNQPQHF.

V usage is TRBV18 and J usage is TRBJ1-1; D unclear. The ends were cut back, 4 bases at V and 6 bases at J, with 12 bases in the middle. CDR3 length: 13 amino acids. Germline V gives CDR1 KGHSH, CDR2 LQKENI. CDR3 region: CASSLQGRAEAFF. The CDR3 DNA is TGTGCCAGCTCACTTCAAGGGAGGGCTGAAGCTTTCTTT.

The chain has TRBV19 and TRBJ2-6; perhaps TRBD2 as D (5 bases). The CDR3 spans 18 residues. CDR1 is LNHDA, CDR2 SQIVND, per germline (reference sequence). V was cut by 3 bases and J by 0 bases, with 15 bases left in between. CDR3 in amino acids: CASSIFGVLPSGANVLTF. CDR3 in DNA: TGTGCCAGTAGTATTTTCGGGGTCCTTCCCTCTGGGGCCAACGTCCTGACTTTC.

The rearrangement joins TRBV18 to TRBJ1-3; a possible D gene is TRBD1 (5 bases). With 5 bases removed from V and 3 bases from J, the gap between germline ends came to 11 bases. CDR1 and CDR2 from the germline V gene are KGHSH and LQKENI. The CDR3 is 14 residues long. The CDR3 DNA reads TGTGCCAGCTCATTCCAGGGTAATGGAAACACCATATATTTT. Protein sequence: CASSFQGNGNTIYF.

The chain recombines TRBV3-1 (or the pseudogene TRBV3-2) with TRBJ2-3, with TRBD2 matching 9 bases. CDR3 size: 20 residues. Germline CDR1 is LGHDT and CDR2 is YNNKEL (reference sequence). The ends lost 4 bases at V and 1 base at J; junction bases unmatched: 18. DNA of the CDR3: TGTGCCAGCAGCCCTTTCCCGGGACTAGCTTCCGAAACTGGCACAGATACGCAGTATTTT. It is translated as CASSPFPGLASETGTDTQYF.

The chain combines TRBV19 with TRBJ2-1; no clear D gene. Germline CDR1 LNHDA, CDR2 SQIVND (reference sequence). Deletions cut 3 bases from V and 2 bases from J, with 11 bases between. This CDR3 contains 15 residues. The CDR3 DNA sequence: TGTGCCAGTAGTATTTCGCTAGTTACCTACAATGAGCAGTTCTTC. It encodes CASSISLVTYNEQFF.

The genes are TRBV28 and TRBJ1-1, with TRBD1 matching over 9 bases. The germline gives CDR1 MDHEN, CDR2 SYDVKM. Trimming took 2 bases from V and 1 from J; bases not matched to a gene: 5. This CDR3 has 16 amino acids. DNA of the CDR3: TGTGCCAGCAGTTTAGTAACAGGGGGCTGGAACACTGAAGCTTTCTTT. Its translation: CASSLVTGGWNTEAFF.

The V and J genes are TRBV29-1 and TRBJ2-1; D may be TRBD1 (5 bases). With 7 bases removed from V and 3 bases from J, the gap between germline ends came to 22 bases. Per the germline V gene, CDR1 is SQVTM and CDR2 is ANQGSEA. CDR3 length: 16 amino acids. This CDR3 is CSGQGQPSLSYNEQFF. CDR3 in DNA: TGCAGCGGCCAGGGTCAGCCAAGTCTTAGCTACAATGAGCAGTTCTTC.

V is TRBV7-3 and J is TRBJ2-5; 10 nucleotides align to TRBD1. The germline V gene encodes CDR1 SGHTA and CDR2 FQGTGA. The V and J ends lost 5 bases and 5 bases, in that order; junction bases with no gene match: 5. The CDR3 spans 14 residues. CDR3 DNA sequence: TGTGCCAGCAGCCAAGACAGGGGGCAGGAGACCCAGTACTTC. Translated, it gives CASSQDRGQETQYF.

The CDR3 sequence is CAISDIAGQQETQYF. CDR3 in DNA: TGTGCCATCAGTGATATCGCGGGGCAGCAAGAGACCCAGTACTTC. The V and J genes are TRBV10-3 and TRBJ2-5; TRBD2 might be the D (6 bases). CDR1 ENHRY and CDR2 SYGVKD come from the germline V gene. The CDR3 length is 15 residues. Trimming left V 3 bases short and J 2 bases short, with 13 bases between.

This sequence joins TRBV10-3 and TRBJ1-2; D ambiguous. CDR3 length: 11 residues. The V end lost 7 bases, the J end lost 3 bases, and 6 bases lay between the germline ends. Germline CDR1 reads ENHRY; CDR2 reads SYGVKD. The DNA of the CDR3 is TGTGCCATCAAAACAGACTATGGCTACACCTTC. This codes for CAIKTDYGYTF.

V usage is TRBV10-3 and J usage is TRBJ1-2; D ambiguous. The germline V gene has CDR1 ENHRY and CDR2 SYGVKD. The CDR3 extends over 16 amino acids. With 0 bases removed from V and 8 bases from J, the gap between germline ends came to 19 bases. As DNA, the CDR3 is TGTGCCATCAGTGAGTCTTCGAGTTATGGGAGAGGCGGCTACACCTTC. The encoded protein is CAISESSSYGRGGYTF.